The present entry profiles one T cell receptor beta chain with its context. The antigen remains undetermined. Samples were collected from each patient before treatment and during treatment. Each patient gave between 1 and 8 of them in total. The data were taken from a study of PD-L1 blockade in urothelial cancer. On the study more broadly: From 0 to 3 prior chemotherapy regimens had been given to the patients. Researchers found blood samples held a median of roughly 140,000 T cells.

Germline-derived CDR1 and CDR2 are LNHNV and YYDKDF (reference sequence). The CDR3 spans 16 residues. V was pared by 6 bases and J by 0 bases, with 15 bases between. Overall study results and limits: Enhanced expansion of tumor-associated blood clones at 3 weeks characterized durable-benefit patients.

Sequenced by immunoSEQ multiplex PCR; TCRdb stores in-frame clones only, minus some. Of tens of thousands of clones listed, almost 85% were seen once; the top ten hold about 3.5%. The specimen comprised PBMCs, sampled around atezolizumab (anti-PD-L1) treatment. This receptor was obtained from an older man with urothelial cancer. The chain joins TRBV15 to TRBJ1-5, with D possibly being TRBD1 (5 bases). The CDR3: CATSLPGGISNQPQHF. In DNA form, the CDR3 reads TGTGCCACCAGTCTGCCGGGGGGGATTAGCAATCAGCCCCAGCATTTT. The full variable domain, in which reference TRBV15 and TRBJ1-5 provide the parts outside the CDR3, is DAMVIQNPRYQVTQFGKPVTLSCSQTLNHNVMYWYQQKSSQAPKLLFHYYDKDFNNEADTPDNFQSRRPNTSFCFLDIRSPGLGDTAMYLCATSLPGGISNQPQHFGDGTRLSIL.